These T cell receptor beta chains were read from a single sample in a study of CD4 T cells in relation to SARS-CoV-2 and coronaviruses. For these TCRs, the target antigens are not known. Repertoires were generated with immunoSEQ multiplex PCR, while TCRdb's copy carries only in-frame clones and drops some. This table has about 35,000 clones, around 77% appearing once. Sequencing was done on a sample of memory CD4+ T cells from PBMCs, cultured in vitro. Receptors were obtained from an adult with COVID-19. Each CDR3 is given with its conserved first and last residue. Fields, in order: D gene, V gene, clone size, J gene, CDR3 protein, CDR3 DNA. D genes are given only for firm matches. The listing skips clone size in some rows; elsewhere it reads once, few, many or a size class.

>TRBD2|TRBV28|NA|TRBJ2-1
CASILAGETYNEQFF
TGTGCCAGCATACTAGCGGGAGAAACCTACAATGAGCAGTTCTTC
>NA|TRBV13|NA|TRBJ2-2
CASSLQNTGELFF
TGTGCCAGCAGCCTACAGAACACCGGGGAGCTGTTTTTT
>NA|TRBV28|NA|TRBJ1-1
CASTRGGNMNTEAFF
TGTGCCAGCACGAGGGGGGGGAACATGAACACTGAAGCTTTCTTT
>NA|TRBV14|once|TRBJ2-5
CASSQVRGGYRFPETQYF
TGTGCCAGCAGCCAAGTAAGGGGGGGATACAGATTCCCGGAGACCCAGTACTTC
>NA|TRBV6-6|NA|TRBJ1-1
CASRGWGVSTEAFF
TGTGCCAGCCGGGGGTGGGGGGTTAGCACTGAAGCTTTCTTT
>NA|TRBV4-1|NA|TRBJ2-3
CASSQDQQGIRLDTQYF
TGCGCCAGCAGCCAAGATCAACAGGGAATTAGGTTAGATACGCAGTATTTT
>NA|TRBV19|once|TRBJ1-5
CASSSAPGAPQHF
TGTGCCAGTAGTAGTGCTCCGGGGGCGCCCCAGCATTTT
>NA|TRBV4-2|NA|TRBJ2-7
CASSQEMSWRAYEQYF
TGTGCCAGCAGCCAAGAAATGAGCTGGCGTGCCTACGAGCAGTACTTC
>TRBD1|TRBV28|NA|TRBJ2-1
CASREHRGDTYNEQFF
TGTGCCAGCAGAGAACACAGGGGGGACACCTACAATGAGCAGTTCTTC
>NA|TRBV12-3/TRBV12-4|NA|TRBJ2-2
CASSVGGSGELFF
TGTGCCAGCAGTGTAGGGGGATCCGGGGAGCTGTTTTTT
>TRBD2|TRBV5-1|NA|TRBJ2-3
CASSLRSGSADTQYF
TGCGCCAGCAGCTTGCGTAGCGGGAGCGCAGATACGCAGTATTTT
>TRBD2|TRBV4-1|NA|TRBJ2-7
CASSSGTSGRYYEQYF
TGCGCCAGCAGTTCCGGGACTAGCGGGAGGTATTACGAGCAGTACTTC
>NA|TRBV7-2|once|TRBJ1-2
CASSLNGLYGYTF
TGTGCCAGCAGCTTAAACGGGCTCTATGGCTACACCTTC
>NA|TRBV7-9|NA|TRBJ2-2
CASSLGGLKTGELFF
TGTGCCAGCAGCTTAGGGGGGCTCAAGACCGGGGAGCTGTTTTTT
>NA|TRBV5-1|NA|TRBJ2-7
CASSFQRAQGYEQYF
TGCGCCAGCAGCTTTCAGAGGGCGCAAGGCTACGAGCAGTACTTC